The entry that follows covers one T cell receptor beta chain sequence. This sample stems from a study of blood T cells in healthy people across ages. The use of a sample-barcoded 5' primer and a J-beta primer mix characterized a second PCR of roughly 7 to 11 cycles. TCRdb reanalysed the 5' RACE reads using MiXCR and keeps one entry per CDR3 protein. The sample lists about 1,400,000 distinct CDR3 sequences, 40% to 50% occurring once. This CDR3 is built from 16 residues. V was clipped by 4 bases and J by 4 bases; unmatched bases: 7. This chain connects TRBV12-3 or TRBV12-4 to TRBJ2-2; TRBD1 aligns across 9 bases. The receptor was derived from a woman aged 18 to 35 in good health. Sequenced sample: blood. The CDR3 region is CASSSWTGEGTGELFF. The CDR3 DNA reads as TGTGCCAGCAGTTCCTGGACAGGGGAGGGCACCGGGGAGCTGTTTTTT.